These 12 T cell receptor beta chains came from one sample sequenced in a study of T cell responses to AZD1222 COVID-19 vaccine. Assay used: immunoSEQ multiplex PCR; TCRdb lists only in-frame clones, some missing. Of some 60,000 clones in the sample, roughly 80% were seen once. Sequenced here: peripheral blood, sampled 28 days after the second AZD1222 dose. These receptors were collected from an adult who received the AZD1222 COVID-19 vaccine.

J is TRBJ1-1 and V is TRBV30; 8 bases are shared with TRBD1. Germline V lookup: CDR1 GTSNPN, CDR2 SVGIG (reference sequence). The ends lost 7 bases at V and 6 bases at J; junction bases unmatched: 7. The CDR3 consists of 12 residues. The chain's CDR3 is CAYDRGEAEAFF. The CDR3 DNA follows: TGTGCCTACGACAGGGGAGAGGCTGAAGCTTTCTTT.

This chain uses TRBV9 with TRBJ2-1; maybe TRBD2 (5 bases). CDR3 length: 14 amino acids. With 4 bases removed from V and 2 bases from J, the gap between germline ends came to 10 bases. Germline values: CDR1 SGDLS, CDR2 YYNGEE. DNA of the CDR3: TGTGCCAGCAGCCAAGGGAGTACCTACAATGAGCAGTTCTTC. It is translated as CASSQGSTYNEQFF.

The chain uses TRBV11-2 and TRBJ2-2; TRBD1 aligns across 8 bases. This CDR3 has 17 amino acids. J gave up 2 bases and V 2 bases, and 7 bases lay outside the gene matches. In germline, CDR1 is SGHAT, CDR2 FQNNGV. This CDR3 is CASSLPDGTGNTGELFF. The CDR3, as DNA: TGTGCCAGCAGCTTACCCGACGGGACAGGAAACACCGGGGAGCTGTTTTTT.

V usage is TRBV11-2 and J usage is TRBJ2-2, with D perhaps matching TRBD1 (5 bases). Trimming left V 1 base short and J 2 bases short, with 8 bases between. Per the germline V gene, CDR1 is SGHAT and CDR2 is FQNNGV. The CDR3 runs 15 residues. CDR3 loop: CASSLGRVNTGELFF. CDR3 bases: TGTGCCAGCAGCTTAGGCAGGGTTAACACCGGGGAGCTGTTTTTT.

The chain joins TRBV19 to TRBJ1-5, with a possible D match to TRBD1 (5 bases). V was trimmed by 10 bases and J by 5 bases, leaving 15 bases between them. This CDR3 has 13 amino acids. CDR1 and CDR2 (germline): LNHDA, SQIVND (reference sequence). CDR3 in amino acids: CATSQDSHQPQHF. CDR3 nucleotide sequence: TGTGCCACTTCTCAAGACAGCCATCAGCCCCAGCATTTT.

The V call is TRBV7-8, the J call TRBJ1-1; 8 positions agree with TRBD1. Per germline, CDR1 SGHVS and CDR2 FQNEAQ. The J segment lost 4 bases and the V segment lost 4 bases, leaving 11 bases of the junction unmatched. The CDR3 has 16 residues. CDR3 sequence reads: CASSSQGQVLGTEAFF. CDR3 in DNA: TGTGCCAGCAGCTCCCAGGGACAGGTCTTGGGCACTGAAGCTTTCTTT.

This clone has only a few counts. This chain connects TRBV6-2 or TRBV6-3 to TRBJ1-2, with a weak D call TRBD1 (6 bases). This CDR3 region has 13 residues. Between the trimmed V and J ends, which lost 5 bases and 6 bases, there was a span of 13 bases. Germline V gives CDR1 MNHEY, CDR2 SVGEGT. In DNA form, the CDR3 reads TGTGCCAGCAGTGCACGCAGGGGCGATGGCTACACCTTC. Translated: CASSARRGDGYTF.

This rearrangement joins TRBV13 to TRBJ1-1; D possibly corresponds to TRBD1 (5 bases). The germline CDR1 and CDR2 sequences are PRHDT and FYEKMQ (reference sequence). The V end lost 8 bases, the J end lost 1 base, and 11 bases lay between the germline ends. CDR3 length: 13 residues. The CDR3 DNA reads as TGTGCCAGCTCCTGGCAGGGGAACACTGAAGCTTTCTTT. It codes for CASSWQGNTEAFF.

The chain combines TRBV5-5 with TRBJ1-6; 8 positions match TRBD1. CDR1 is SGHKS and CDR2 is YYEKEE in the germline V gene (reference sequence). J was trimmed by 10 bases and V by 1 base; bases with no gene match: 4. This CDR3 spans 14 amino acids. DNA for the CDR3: TGTGCCAGCAGCTTGCAGGGGGCTGACTCACCCCTCCACTTT. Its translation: CASSLQGADSPLHF.

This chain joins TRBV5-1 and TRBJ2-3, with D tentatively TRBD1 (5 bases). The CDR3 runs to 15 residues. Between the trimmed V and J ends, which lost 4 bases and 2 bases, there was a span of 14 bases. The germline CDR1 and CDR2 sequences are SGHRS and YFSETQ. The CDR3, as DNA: TGCGCCAGCAGCCCCGGTAGGGGCTACACAGATACGCAGTATTTT. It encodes CASSPGRGYTDTQYF.

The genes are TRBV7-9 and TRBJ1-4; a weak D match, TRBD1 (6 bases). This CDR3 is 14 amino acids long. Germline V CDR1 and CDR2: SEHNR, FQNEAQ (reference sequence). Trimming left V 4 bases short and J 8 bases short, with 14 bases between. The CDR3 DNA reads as TGTGCCAGCAGCTACACAGGGTTAGGAGAAAAACTGTTTTTT. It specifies CASSYTGLGEKLFF.

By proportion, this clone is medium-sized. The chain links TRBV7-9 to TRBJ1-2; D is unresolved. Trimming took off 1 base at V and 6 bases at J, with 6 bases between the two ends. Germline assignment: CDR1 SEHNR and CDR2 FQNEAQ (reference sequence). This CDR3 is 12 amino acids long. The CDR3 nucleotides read TGTGCCAGCAGCTTAGGCGTCGATGGCTACACCTTC. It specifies CASSLGVDGYTF.